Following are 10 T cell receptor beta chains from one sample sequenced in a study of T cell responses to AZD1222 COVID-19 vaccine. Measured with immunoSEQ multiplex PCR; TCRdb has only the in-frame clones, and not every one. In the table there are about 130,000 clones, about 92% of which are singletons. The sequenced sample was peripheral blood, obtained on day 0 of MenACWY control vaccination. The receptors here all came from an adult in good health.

The CDR3: CASSDEQFMNTEAFF. The CDR3 nucleotides are TGTGCCAGCAGTGATGAACAGTTCATGAACACTGAAGCTTTCTTT. This sequence joins TRBV6-1 and TRBJ1-1; D call uncertain. Germline V lookup: CDR1 MNHNS, CDR2 SASEGT. This CDR3 is built from 15 residues. V shed 3 bases and J shed 0 bases, with 11 bases lying between them.

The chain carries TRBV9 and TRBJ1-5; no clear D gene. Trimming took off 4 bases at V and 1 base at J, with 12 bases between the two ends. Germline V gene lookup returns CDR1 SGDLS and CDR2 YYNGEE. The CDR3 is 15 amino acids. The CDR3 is CASSPPLLSNQPQHF. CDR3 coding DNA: TGTGCCAGCAGCCCTCCGTTACTGAGCAATCAGCCCCAGCATTTT. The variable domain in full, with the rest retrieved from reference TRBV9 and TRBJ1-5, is DSGVTQTPKHLITATGQRVTLRCSPRSGDLSVYWYQQSLDQGLQFLIQYYNGEERAKGNILERFSAQQFPDLHSELNLSSLELGDSALYFCASSPPLLSNQPQHFGDGTRLSIL.

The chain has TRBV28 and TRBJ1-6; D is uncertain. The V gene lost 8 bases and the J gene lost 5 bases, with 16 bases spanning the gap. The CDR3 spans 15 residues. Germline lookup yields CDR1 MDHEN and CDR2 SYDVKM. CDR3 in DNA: TGTGCCAGCGCCGGCCCTCGGGGTAATAATTCACCCCTCCACTTT. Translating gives CASAGPRGNNSPLHF. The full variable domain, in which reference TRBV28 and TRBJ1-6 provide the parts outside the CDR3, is DVKVTQSSRYLVKRTGEKVFLECVQDMDHENMFWYRQDPGLGLRLIYFSYDVKMKEKGDIPEGYSVSREKKERFSLILESASTNQTSMYLCASAGPRGNNSPLHFGNGTRLTVT.

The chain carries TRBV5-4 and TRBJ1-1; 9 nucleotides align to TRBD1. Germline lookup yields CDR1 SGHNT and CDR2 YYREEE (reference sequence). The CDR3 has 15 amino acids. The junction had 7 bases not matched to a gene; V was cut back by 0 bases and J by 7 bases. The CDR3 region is CASSLGSGQGGEAFF. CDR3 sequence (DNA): TGTGCCAGCAGCTTGGGTTCGGGACAGGGAGGTGAAGCTTTCTTT.

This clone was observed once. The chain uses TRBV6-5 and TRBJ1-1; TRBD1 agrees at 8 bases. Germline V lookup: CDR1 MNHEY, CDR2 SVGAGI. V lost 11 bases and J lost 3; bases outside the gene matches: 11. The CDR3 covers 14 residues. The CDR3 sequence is CAAGDRLGDTEAFF. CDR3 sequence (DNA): TGTGCCGCAGGGGACAGGTTAGGCGACACTGAAGCTTTCTTT.

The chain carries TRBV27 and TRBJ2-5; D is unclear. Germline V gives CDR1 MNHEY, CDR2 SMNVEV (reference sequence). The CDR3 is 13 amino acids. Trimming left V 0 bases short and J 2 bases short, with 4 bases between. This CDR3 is CASSLSGQETQYF. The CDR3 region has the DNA TGTGCCAGCAGTTTATCCGGGCAAGAGACCCAGTACTTC.

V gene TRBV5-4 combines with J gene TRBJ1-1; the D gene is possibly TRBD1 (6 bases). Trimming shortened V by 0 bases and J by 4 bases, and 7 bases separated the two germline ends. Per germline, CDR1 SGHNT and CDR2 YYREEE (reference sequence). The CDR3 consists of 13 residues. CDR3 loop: CASSLAGATEAFF. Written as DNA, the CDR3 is TGTGCCAGCAGCTTGGCAGGGGCCACTGAAGCTTTCTTT.

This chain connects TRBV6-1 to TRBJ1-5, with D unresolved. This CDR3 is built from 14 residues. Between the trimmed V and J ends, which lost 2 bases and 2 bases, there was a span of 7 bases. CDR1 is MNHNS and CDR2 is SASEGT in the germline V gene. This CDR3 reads CASSEKRGNQPQHF. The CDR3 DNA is TGTGCCAGCAGTGAAAAAAGAGGCAATCAGCCCCAGCATTTT.

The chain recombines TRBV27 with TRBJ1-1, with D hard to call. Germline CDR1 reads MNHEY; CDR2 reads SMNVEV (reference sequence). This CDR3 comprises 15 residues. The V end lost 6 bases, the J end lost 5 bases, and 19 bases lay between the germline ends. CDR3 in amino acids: CASSPIRTAGTEAFF. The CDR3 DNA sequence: TGTGCCAGCAGCCCGATACGGACCGCCGGGACTGAAGCTTTCTTT.

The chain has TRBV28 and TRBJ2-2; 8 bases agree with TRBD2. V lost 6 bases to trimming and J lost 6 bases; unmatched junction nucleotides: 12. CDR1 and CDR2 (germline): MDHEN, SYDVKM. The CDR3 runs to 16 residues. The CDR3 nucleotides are TGTGCCAGCAGAACCCTCCTAGCGGGTGGGGCCGGGGAGCTGTTTTTT. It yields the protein CASRTLLAGGAGELFF.